This TCR beta chain was sequenced in a study of T-cell reconstitution after alpha-beta-depleted transplantation in children. Unique molecular identifiers were incorporated during preparation of the TCRbeta library. TCRdb passed the PCR reads through MiXCR, listing each CDR3 protein once. This sample has approximately 1,000,000 distinct CDR3 sequences, with 25% to 35% found just once. The specimen comprised PBMCs, mostly from graft donor cells, sampled 360 days after TCRalphabeta/CD19-depleted stem cell transplant. This TCR was sampled from a boy under three years old who had a stem cell transplant for SCID, so the T cells may come from the graft donor.

The CDR3 spells CASSVGQGAVYEQYF. The CDR3 nucleotides read TGTGCCAGCAGCGTAGGACAGGGGGCGGTGTACGAGCAGTACTTC. This rearrangement joins TRBV9 to TRBJ2-7; 10 nucleotides align to TRBD1. Germline V lookup: CDR1 SGDLS, CDR2 YYNGEE. The CDR3 length is 15 residues. J lost 4 bases, V lost 0 bases, and 4 bases had no gene match.